A selection of T cell receptor beta chains follows, all from one sample in a study of blood T cell repertoires in COVID-19. The table came from immunoSEQ multiplex PCR; TCRdb's copy has only in-frame clones and leaves some out. Here the sample spans fewer than 70,000 clones, over 70% being singletons. Sequenced material: peripheral blood. The receptors originated from a man aged 55-75 years with acute or convalescent COVID-19. Both conserved end residues are part of each CDR3. The D gene is left open where the match is weak. Clone size is not always given. Where it is, it says once, few, many or a class for expanded clones.

V	D	size	J	DNA	CDR3
TRBV6-5	-	-	TRBJ1-6	TGTGCCAGCAGGGTCGATGCAGGGAAGGATTCACCCCTCCACTTT	CASRVDAGKDSPLHF
TRBV2	TRBD1	-	TRBJ2-4	TGTGCCAGTAGACCGGGACAGGGAAATTACTTC	CASRPGQGNYF
TRBV4-1	TRBD1	-	TRBJ1-5	TGCGCCAGCAGCCAAGATTCGGGACAGGAGAATCAGCCCCAGCATTTT	CASSQDSGQENQPQHF
TRBV7-9	-	-	TRBJ2-7	TGTGCCAGCAGCTCTACAGGGCGATCCCTCTACGAGCAGTACTTC	CASSSTGRSLYEQYF
TRBV10-3	-	-	TRBJ1-4	TGTGCCATCAGTGAGGGAATTCAGGTTGAAAAACTGTTTTTT	CAISEGIQVEKLFF
TRBV7-3	TRBD1	-	TRBJ2-1	TGTGCCAGCAGTTCCACGGACAGGCAGCAGTTCTTC	CASSSTDRQQFF
TRBV6-4	-	-	TRBJ2-3	TGTGCCAGCACCCTCCCCGTCAGTAGCACAGATACGCAGTATTTT	CASTLPVSSTDTQYF
TRBV7-2	-	few	TRBJ1-1	TGTGCCAGCAGCTTCCTCGGGGGAAACATGAACACTGAAGCTTTCTTT	CASSFLGGNMNTEAFF
TRBV7-2	-	few	TRBJ1-3	TGTGCCAGCAGCCCCCAGGGCGGAAACACCATATATTTT	CASSPQGGNTIYF
TRBV2	TRBD1	few	TRBJ1-6	TGTGCCAGCAGTCTTGACAGGGGGCAGTATTCACCCCTCCACTTT	CASSLDRGQYSPLHF
TRBV9	-	once	TRBJ2-5	TGTGCCAGCAGCGGCACGGGAATTAAGGGGACCCAGTACTTC	CASSGTGIKGTQYF
TRBV5-4	TRBD1	-	TRBJ2-7	TGTGCCAGCAGCTTGGCCATGGGAAAGGGGGCGGGCGAGCAGTACTTC	CASSLAMGKGAGEQYF
TRBV9	TRBD2	-	TRBJ2-3	TGTGCCAGCAGCGTAGAGTGGTCTAGCGGGGGAGGGGATACGCAGTATTTT	CASSVEWSSGGGDTQYF
TRBV7-9	-	-	TRBJ2-7	TGTGCCAGCAGCTTTTCGGAGTACGAGCAGTACTTC	CASSFSEYEQYF
TRBV21-1	-	-	TRBJ1-5	TGTGCCAGCAGCTCCAGCTTGACAGGGTCCAATCAGCCCCAGCATTTT	CASSSSLTGSNQPQHF
TRBV18	-	-	TRBJ1-2	TGTGCCAGCTCACCGACCACCGGGGATACGAATGGCTACACCTTC	CASSPTTGDTNGYTF
TRBV29-1	TRBD1	-	TRBJ1-6	TGCAGCGTTGGAGACAGGGGGAATAATTCACCCCTCCACTTT	CSVGDRGNNSPLHF
TRBV20-1	TRBD1	-	TRBJ2-5	TGCAGTGCTAGTCCGACAGGGGAGACCCAGTACTTC	CSASPTGETQYF
TRBV5-1	-	-	TRBJ2-1	TGCGCCAGCAGCTTGTCTCAAGCCTCCTACAATGAGCAGTTCTTC	CASSLSQASYNEQFF
TRBV9	-	-	TRBJ1-2	TGTGCCAGCAGCAACCCTTCAGGAGGCTATGGCTACACCTTC	CASSNPSGGYGYTF
TRBV18	TRBD1	-	TRBJ2-2	TGTGCCAGCTCACCTCAGAGACAGGGAGCCGGGGAGCTGTTTTTT	CASSPQRQGAGELFF
TRBV9	TRBD2	-	TRBJ2-3	TGTGCCAGCAGCCGGACCATCGGGGGGGGCGCTCAGGATACGCAGTATTTT	CASSRTIGGGAQDTQYF
TRBV28	-	-	TRBJ2-6	TGTGCCAGCAGTTCGCGACTGGTGGGGGCCAACGTCCTGACTTTC	CASSSRLVGANVLTF
TRBV27	-	-	TRBJ2-7	TGTGCCAGCAGTCCGGCGACAGGCTACGAGCAGTACTTC	CASSPATGYEQYF
TRBV30	-	-	TRBJ2-3	TGTGCCTGGAGTGAGGGGGGCACAGATACGCAGTATTTT	CAWSEGGTDTQYF
TRBV2	-	-	TRBJ1-1	TGTGCCAGCAGTGAAGGGAGGACATCGGGGGGGGTTAACACTGAAGCTTTCTTT	CASSEGRTSGGVNTEAFF
TRBV7-2	TRBD2	-	TRBJ2-3	TGTGCCAGCAGCTTATTTCGTAGCGGGGGGGCAACAGATACGCAGTATTTT	CASSLFRSGGATDTQYF
TRBV5-1	-	-	TRBJ2-5	TGCGCCAGCAGCTTGCCAGGTTGGGAGACCCAGTACTTC	CASSLPGWETQYF
TRBV5-4	TRBD1	-	TRBJ1-2	TGTGCCAGCGCTCCAGGACAGGGGGAGCTAGACTATGGCTACACCTTC	CASAPGQGELDYGYTF
TRBV28	TRBD1	-	TRBJ1-5	TGTGCCAGCAGTCTTGGGACAGGGCGACAGCCCCAGCATTTT	CASSLGTGRQPQHF
TRBV27	TRBD1	-	TRBJ1-2	TGTGCCAGCAGTTTCGGACAGGGGGCCTATGGCTACACCTTC	CASSFGQGAYGYTF
TRBV19	-	-	TRBJ1-5	TGTGCCAGTACCCTAGCTCCAGGCCTCAATCAGCCCCAGCATTTT	CASTLAPGLNQPQHF
TRBV5-1	TRBD1	-	TRBJ2-5	TGCGCCAGCAGCATGGGACAGCAAGAGACCCAGTACTTC	CASSMGQQETQYF
TRBV27	-	-	TRBJ2-5	TGTGCCAGCAGTTCCCCGACAGGAGAAGAGACCCAGTACTTC	CASSSPTGEETQYF
TRBV7-2	TRBD1	-	TRBJ1-6	TGTGCCAGCAGCGCACAGGGGGGGTACAATTCACCCCTCCACTTT	CASSAQGGYNSPLHF
TRBV30	TRBD1	-	TRBJ1-2	TGTGCCTGGAACCTACAGGGGGCTAATGGCTACACCTTC	CAWNLQGANGYTF
TRBV30	-	-	TRBJ1-1	TGTGCCTGGAGTCGGGAGAACACTGAAGCTTTCTTT	CAWSRENTEAFF
TRBV2	-	-	TRBJ2-2	TGTGCCGGCTCGCCCTCCTCACAAGGCAGGGCGGCAACCGGGGAGCTGTTTTTT	CAGSPSSQGRAATGELFF
TRBV5-1	TRBD1	-	TRBJ1-1	TGCGCCAGCAGCACCGGGGACAGGGTGTCGAACACTGAAGCTTTCTTT	CASSTGDRVSNTEAFF
TRBV25-1	TRBD1	-	TRBJ2-5	TGTGCCAGCAGTCATTCAGGGGGACGGGAGACCCAGTACTTC	CASSHSGGRETQYF
TRBV7-6	TRBD1	-	TRBJ1-1	TGTGCCAGCAGCTTGGACAGGGGGCTTACTGAAGCTTTCTTT	CASSLDRGLTEAFF
TRBV7-8	TRBD1	few	TRBJ2-3	TGTGCCAGCAGCTTAGGGGGACAGGGGGTAAGAAGAGATACGCAGTATTTT	CASSLGGQGVRRDTQYF
TRBV19	-	-	TRBJ1-1	TGTGCCAGTAGTATAGGTGCAGGAATCAAAGCTTTCTTT	CASSIGAGIKAFF
TRBV5-1	-	-	TRBJ1-6	TGCGCCAGCAGCTTGAGGGAAGGGGCAGGTGTGGCCCTCCACTTT	CASSLREGAGVALHF
TRBV11-2	TRBD1	medium-sized	TRBJ1-4	TGTGCCAGCAGCCAGCGTACAGGGGCCAATAATGAAAAACTGTTTTTT	CASSQRTGANNEKLFF
TRBV27	TRBD1	-	TRBJ2-2	TGTGCCAGCAGTCCCCACCGACAGGGGGACACCGGGGAGCTGTTTTTT	CASSPHRQGDTGELFF
TRBV5-4	-	-	TRBJ1-3	TGTGCCAGCAGCCCCGACAGTCAGGGGGGAAACACCATATATTTT	CASSPDSQGGNTIYF